This T cell receptor beta chain comes out of a study of cytomegalovirus exposure and HLA in healthy donors. PCR employed 60 Vbeta and 13 Jbeta primers. This table comes from immunoSEQ multiplex PCR, and its TCRdb copy is limited to in-frame clones, with some not included. Among more than 150,000 clones listed, 77% were seen once. The sequence was obtained from a young man in good health and CMV-seronegative. The sample taken for sequencing was PBMCs.

The CDR3 sequence: CASSLEAGAPPNYGYTF. As DNA, the CDR3 is TGTGCCAGCAGCTTAGAAGCGGGCGCCCCACCAAACTATGGCTACACCTTC. The chain combines TRBV7-2 with TRBJ1-2; the D is unclear. This CDR3 has 17 amino acids. Trimming left V 1 base short and J 2 bases short, with 17 bases between. Germline V gene data show CDR1 as SGHTA and CDR2 as FQGNSA.